These 25 T cell receptor beta chains were sequenced from one sample in a study of chemoradiotherapy in HPV16-positive cancers. The method was immunoSEQ multiplex PCR; TCRdb's version includes in-frame clones alone and lacks a portion of them. Here the sample spans roughly 4,000 clones, 70% to 80% being singletons. Specimen: tumor tissue, collected from a patient who underwent chemoradiotherapy. The receptors here all came from a human donor with HPV-associated anogenital cancer.

The rearrangement uses TRBV21-1 and TRBJ1-4. TRBV21-1 is a recognized pseudogene. This CDR3 is built from 19 residues. In nucleotides, the CDR3 is TGTGCCAGCAGCACCCCGGGGGAAAAGGAGCCCGCAACTAATGAAAAACTGTTTTTT. Encoded protein: CASSTPGEKEPATNEKLFF.

This clone was counted a few times. The CDR3 coding sequence is TGTGCCAGCAGTTTGTCTAGGGGGTCTGCCGAAGCTTTCTTT. The encoded protein is CASSLSRGSAEAFF. The rearrangement uses TRBV27 and TRBJ1-1; tentative D call: TRBD1 (6 bases). The CDR3 covers 14 residues. CDR1 and CDR2 from the germline V gene are MNHEY and SMNVEV (reference sequence). Deletions cut 3 bases from V and 8 bases from J, with 16 bases between.

The chain uses TRBV18 and TRBJ2-3, with TRBD1 matching 7 bases. The CDR3 loop spans 16 amino acids. CDR1 KGHSH and CDR2 LQKENI come from the germline V gene. V dropped 5 bases and J dropped 4; count of bases not matched to a gene: 12. This chain's CDR3 is CASSSSTGKDADTQYF. As DNA, the CDR3 is TGTGCCAGCTCATCTTCGACAGGGAAGGACGCAGATACGCAGTATTTT.

The sample holds one count of this clone. V gene TRBV5-8 combines with J gene TRBJ1-5; a weak D match, TRBD1 (5 bases). The germline CDR1 and CDR2 sequences are SGHTS and YDEGEE. V was cut by 4 bases and J by 6 bases, with 20 bases left in between. The CDR3 consists of 16 residues. The CDR3 nucleotides read TGTGCCAGCAGCATTGTGGGGCCTACAAGGGCTCAGCCCCAGCATTTT. Translated: CASSIVGPTRAQPQHF.

V is TRBV28 and J is TRBJ1-5; 8 nucleotides agree with TRBD1. Looked up from germline, CDR1 is MDHEN and CDR2 is SYDVKM. The CDR3 is 15 amino acids. J gave up 2 bases and V 6 bases, and 6 bases lay outside the gene matches. CDR3 region: CASRTTGGGNQPQHF. The CDR3 DNA sequence: TGTGCCAGCAGGACTACAGGGGGAGGCAATCAGCCCCAGCATTTT. Complete variable domain (other parts from reference TRBV28 and TRBJ1-5): DVKVTQSSRYLVKRTGEKVFLECVQDMDHENMFWYRQDPGLGLRLIYFSYDVKMKEKGDIPEGYSVSREKKERFSLILESASTNQTSMYLCASRTTGGGNQPQHFGDGTRLSIL.

This clone was found a few times. The chain recombines TRBV5-1 with TRBJ2-1; 10 nucleotides align to TRBD2. The length of the CDR3 is 17 residues. The junction had 14 bases not matched to a gene; V was cut back by 4 bases and J by 7 bases. The germline V gene has CDR1 SGHRS and CDR2 YFSETQ. In DNA form, the CDR3 reads TGCGCCAGCAGCCCCAATGGGGCTAGCGGGGGAGGGAATGAGCAGTTCTTC. It specifies CASSPNGASGGGNEQFF. Combining the CDR3 with reference TRBV5-1 and TRBJ2-1 gives the whole variable domain KAGVTQTPRYLIKTRGQQVTLSCSPISGHRSVSWYQQTPGQGLQFLFEYFSETQRNKGNFPGRFSGRQFSNSRSEMNVSTLELGDSALYLCASSPNGASGGGNEQFFGPGTRLTVL.

This clone came up once. The CDR3 nucleotides are TGTGCCAGTAGTATTCGTACGGCCAATTCACCCCTCCACTTT. As protein: CASSIRTANSPLHF. The chain recombines TRBV19 with TRBJ1-6, with D uncertain. The CDR3 sequence is 14 residues long. With 3 bases removed from V and 7 bases from J, the gap between germline ends came to 10 bases. Per the germline V gene, CDR1 is LNHDA and CDR2 is SQIVND (reference sequence).

The V and J genes are TRBV7-9 and TRBJ2-1, with D perhaps TRBD1 or TRBD2 (6 bases each). This CDR3 contains 13 residues. Per germline, CDR1 SEHNR and CDR2 FQNEAQ (reference sequence). Trimming left V 2 bases short and J 9 bases short, with 11 bases between. The CDR3 sequence: CASSLSGAAEQFF. CDR3 coding DNA: TGTGCCAGCAGCTTATCGGGGGCAGCTGAGCAGTTCTTC.

V gene TRBV23-1 combines with J gene TRBJ1-4; D is undetermined. TRBV23-1 is labeled an ORF, and its function is uncertain. Trimming took off 8 bases at V and 4 bases at J, with 20 bases between the two ends. The CDR3 extends over 16 amino acids. CDR3 loop: CASVNILGLGNEKLFF. The CDR3 DNA follows: TGCGCCAGCGTTAACATACTAGGGCTCGGTAATGAAAAACTGTTTTTT.

The rearrangement joins TRBV5-1 to TRBJ1-1; D not resolved. The CDR3 is 15 amino acids. The ends were cut back, 0 bases at V and 1 base at J, with 10 bases in the middle. Germline CDR1 is SGHRS and CDR2 is YFSETQ. This CDR3 reads CASSLAGDPNTEAFF. For the CDR3, the DNA is TGCGCCAGCAGCTTGGCAGGAGACCCGAACACTGAAGCTTTCTTT.

Relative to its sample, this clone is large (0.1 to 1%). The chain has TRBV28 and TRBJ1-5; a weak D match, TRBD1 (6 bases). The CDR3 runs 14 residues. The V gene's germline CDR1 is MDHEN and CDR2 SYDVKM. Trimming removed 6 bases from V and 3 bases from J, with 12 bases in between. The CDR3 DNA reads TGTGCCAGCAGCTTAGGGGACACCAATCAGCCCCAGCATTTT. Amino acids: CASSLGDTNQPQHF.

The gene calls are TRBV10-2 and TRBJ2-2; D gene unclear. Germline CDR1 WSHSY, CDR2 SAAADI. The CDR3 has 13 amino acids. V was shortened by 4 bases and J by 4 bases, with 7 bases between the two germline ends. This CDR3 reads CASSAKITGELFF. CDR3 in DNA: TGCGCCAGCAGTGCAAAGATCACCGGGGAGCTGTTTTTT.

The rearrangement uses TRBV5-1 and TRBJ1-4; 7 bases fit TRBD1. The CDR3 totals 15 residues. V was pared by 4 bases and J by 7 bases, with 10 bases of the junction left unmatched. Per germline, CDR1 SGHRS and CDR2 YFSETQ. The CDR3 loop reads CASSQQGMRSEKLFF. CDR3 in DNA: TGCGCCAGCAGCCAACAGGGGATGAGGAGTGAAAAACTGTTTTTT. The full variable domain, in which reference TRBV5-1 and TRBJ1-4 provide the parts outside the CDR3, is KAGVTQTPRYLIKTRGQQVTLSCSPISGHRSVSWYQQTPGQGLQFLFEYFSETQRNKGNFPGRFSGRQFSNSRSEMNVSTLELGDSALYLCASSQQGMRSEKLFFGSGTQLSVL.

The chain carries TRBV7-6 and TRBJ2-1, with D hard to call. The CDR3 contains 15 residues. With 5 bases removed from V and 6 bases from J, the gap between germline ends came to 17 bases. CDR1 and CDR2 from the germline V gene are SGHVS and FNYEAQ. The CDR3 DNA follows: TGTGCCAGCAGCCCGACCCAGGAATCAAGCAATGAGCAGTTCTTC. It yields the protein CASSPTQESSNEQFF. Full variable domain (outside the CDR3, taken from reference TRBV7-6 and TRBJ2-1): GAGVSQSPRYKVTKRGQDVALRCDPISGHVSLYWYRQALGQGPEFLTYFNYEAQQDKSGLPNDRFSAERPEGSISTLTIQRTEQRDSAMYRCASSPTQESSNEQFFGPGTRLTVL.

Here the CDR3 DNA reads TGTGCCAGCAGTGAATTTTCTGGGAATTCACCCCTCCACTTT. It translates to CASSEFSGNSPLHF. The chain has TRBV6-4 and TRBJ1-6; D uncertain. Per the germline V gene, CDR1 is MRHNA and CDR2 is SNTAGT. The CDR3 runs 14 residues. V was shortened by 3 bases and J by 7 bases, with 10 bases between the two germline ends.

CDR3 protein: CASSASLNTEAFF. In DNA form, the CDR3 reads TGTGCCAGTTCCGCCAGTTTGAACACTGAAGCTTTCTTT. The rearrangement joins TRBV19 to TRBJ1-1; D is uncertain. Germline lookup yields CDR1 LNHDA and CDR2 SQIVND (reference sequence). The CDR3 has 13 residues. Trimming cost V 8 bases and J 0 bases, with 10 bases left between them.

The chain uses TRBV7-2 and TRBJ2-7; D is unclear. CDR3 size: 14 residues. In germline, CDR1 is SGHTA, CDR2 FQGNSA. Trimming stripped 1 base from V and 3 bases from J, with 10 bases between. The CDR3 sequence is CASSLGYKNYEQYF. DNA of the CDR3: TGTGCCAGCAGCTTAGGGTACAAAAACTACGAGCAGTACTTC.

V usage is TRBV7-2 and J usage is TRBJ2-7; 12 bases agree with TRBD2. The CDR3 has 15 amino acids. Germline assignment: CDR1 SGHTA and CDR2 FQGNSA. V dropped 5 bases and J dropped 3; count of bases not matched to a gene: 5. CDR3 protein: CASSPLAGGFYEQYF. The CDR3 nucleotides are TGTGCCAGCAGCCCACTAGCGGGGGGTTTCTACGAGCAGTACTTC.

This chain joins TRBV6-1 and TRBJ2-5, with D perhaps assigned TRBD1 or TRBD2 (6 bases each). CDR1 is MNHNS and CDR2 is SASEGT in the germline V gene. Trimming cost V 4 bases and J 1 base, with 10 bases left between them. This CDR3 is built from 14 residues. The CDR3 bases are TGTGCCAGCAGTGTATGGGGGGCCCAAGAGACCCAGTACTTC. Protein sequence: CASSVWGAQETQYF.

DNA of the CDR3: TGTGCCAGCCTCTCCAGGACAGCGACCTACGAGCAGTACTTC. Amino acids: CASLSRTATYEQYF. This chain joins TRBV6-1 and TRBJ2-5; perhaps TRBD1 as D (6 bases). The last part of the DNA fits TRBJ2-7 better; the J call may be wrong. This CDR3 has 14 residues. CDR1 and CDR2 from the germline V gene are MNHNS and SASEGT.

This clone was found once. The chain recombines TRBV29-1 with TRBJ2-5; 11 bases fit TRBD2. Germline values: CDR1 SQVTM, CDR2 ANQGSEA. The V segment lost 6 bases and the J segment 5 bases; nucleotides outside the gene matches: 5. The CDR3 sequence is 13 residues long. For the CDR3, the DNA is TGCAGCGTATCGACTAGCGGGGTGGAGACCCAGTACTTC. It codes for CSVSTSGVETQYF.

The V gene is TRBV2, the J gene TRBJ2-1; D may be TRBD2 (6 bases). Between the trimmed V and J ends, which lost 6 bases and 4 bases, there was a span of 16 bases. The CDR3 spans 15 residues. Germline V gives CDR1 SNHLY, CDR2 FYNNEI. The CDR3 DNA follows: TGTGCCAGCAGAGAACCCGGGACTCTATACAATGAGCAGTTCTTC. It specifies CASREPGTLYNEQFF.

V and J are TRBV19 and TRBJ1-5; D is unclear. The V end lost 3 bases, the J end lost 0 bases, and 9 bases lay between the germline ends. This CDR3 region has 15 residues. Looked up from germline, CDR1 is LNHDA and CDR2 is SQIVND (reference sequence). CDR3 sequence: CASSIWQFSNQPQHF. In nucleotides, the CDR3 is TGTGCCAGTAGTATTTGGCAGTTTAGCAATCAGCCCCAGCATTTT.

This chain uses TRBV5-1 with TRBJ1-2; D unclear. Germline CDR1 and CDR2: SGHRS and YFSETQ. V was shortened by 1 base and J by 6 bases, with 22 bases between the two germline ends. The CDR3 spans 17 residues. The CDR3 nucleotides are TGCGCCAGCAGCTTGCAGGCGGGTCTCGGGCTTCGAGATGGCTACACCTTC. Amino acids: CASSLQAGLGLRDGYTF.

This clone has a handful of counts. The chain links TRBV14 to TRBJ1-2; 8 positions match TRBD1. The V and J ends lost 1 base and 6 bases, in that order; junction bases with no gene match: 4. The germline V gene encodes CDR1 SGHDN and CDR2 FVKESK. The CDR3 contains 14 residues. CDR3 sequence (DNA): TGTGCCAGCAGCCAAGTACAGGGGGTCCATGGCTACACCTTC. Protein product: CASSQVQGVHGYTF.